One sample yielded the 14 T cell receptor beta chains listed below, sequenced in a study of T cell repertoires in cytomegalovirus infection. These receptors have no identified antigens. TCRdb analysed the reads with MiXCR anew, one entry per CDR3 protein. The table lists under 90,000 distinct CDR3 sequences, around 49% of them singletons, with more than 85% in the top ten. The source was CD8+ T cells from cultured PBMCs, collected from culture after CMV antigen stimulation. The receptors stem from a human donor in good health (CMV status not recorded). Some clones in this sample may be carry-over from other donors' samples.

V is TRBV7-3 and J is TRBJ1-1; D is ambiguous. Germline assignment: CDR1 SGHTA and CDR2 FQGTGA. The CDR3 totals 15 residues. V was clipped by 0 bases and J by 1 base, with 9 bases between them. CDR3 loop: CASSLTVSSNTEAFF. The CDR3 DNA sequence: TGTGCCAGCAGCTTAACGGTCAGCTCGAACACTGAAGCTTTCTTT.

This clonotype has a handful of counts. The chain has TRBV28 and TRBJ2-7, with 8 bases fitting TRBD1. Germline V gene data show CDR1 as MDHEN and CDR2 as SYDVKM. V was clipped by 8 bases and J by 4 bases; unmatched bases: 10. The length of the CDR3 is 14 residues. CDR3: CASLSGTGAYEQYF. The CDR3 DNA reads TGTGCCAGCCTCTCCGGGACAGGCGCTTACGAGCAGTACTTC. The complete variable domain, with remaining parts taken from reference TRBV28 and TRBJ2-7, reads DVKVTQSSRYLVKRTGEKVFLECVQDMDHENMFWYRQDPGLGLRLIYFSYDVKMKEKGDIPEGYSVSREKKERFSLILESASTNQTSMYLCASLSGTGAYEQYFGPGTRLTVT.

The rearrangement uses TRBV12-3 or TRBV12-4 and TRBJ2-4; possible D gene TRBD2, 6 bases. V lost 3 bases and J 1 base, leaving 10 bases between the germline ends. This CDR3 has 15 residues. This chain's CDR3 is CASSFGGSAKNIQYF. The CDR3 DNA sequence: TGTGCCAGCAGTTTCGGGGGTTCCGCCAAAAACATTCAGTACTTC.

The chain combines TRBV7-1 with TRBJ2-3, with D hard to call. TRBV7-1 qualifies as an ORF whose function is uncertain. The CDR3 spans 14 residues. Trimming cost V 5 bases and J 2 bases, with 11 bases left between them. CDR3 bases: TGTGCCAGCAGCCCGGGCGGCCCCACAGATACGCAGTATTTT. Its protein is CASSPGGPTDTQYF.

This clonotype was recorded a few times. The chain uses TRBV28 and TRBJ2-3; no clear D gene. The CDR3 loop spans 13 amino acids. Germline assignment: CDR1 MDHEN and CDR2 SYDVKM. Trimming removed 6 bases at V and 0 bases at J, with 7 bases between. The CDR3: CASRAGSTDTQYF. CDR3 DNA: TGTGCCAGCAGGGCCGGTAGCACAGATACGCAGTATTTT.

The chain recombines TRBV6-6 with TRBJ1-2; D gene unclear. The ends were cut back, 7 bases at V and 0 bases at J, with 15 bases in the middle. CDR1 is MNHNY, CDR2 SVGAGI, per germline (reference sequence). The CDR3 sequence is 15 residues long. CDR3 DNA sequence: TGTGCCAGCAACTCGAGGCAGCAGCCTAACTATGGCTACACCTTC. Protein product: CASNSRQQPNYGYTF.

The chain combines TRBV5-6 with TRBJ1-3, with D unclear. Germline V gene data show CDR1 as SGHDT and CDR2 as YYEEEE. Trimming stripped 0 bases from V and 2 bases from J, with 12 bases between. CDR3 length: 16 residues. This CDR3 reads CASSLDPLAPGNTIYF. Here the CDR3 DNA reads TGTGCCAGCAGCTTGGATCCCCTTGCACCTGGAAACACCATATATTTT.

V and J are TRBV29-1 and TRBJ2-1; 8 positions match TRBD1. V lost 6 bases to trimming and J lost 6 bases; unmatched junction nucleotides: 1. The V gene's germline CDR1 is SQVTM and CDR2 ANQGSEA. The CDR3 totals 11 residues. CDR3 amino acids: CSVGQGNEQFF. CDR3 sequence (DNA): TGCAGCGTCGGACAGGGCAATGAGCAGTTCTTC.

The chain recombines TRBV6-1 with TRBJ2-2; D is unclear. CDR1 MNHNS and CDR2 SASEGT come from the germline V gene. The CDR3 length is 13 residues. V shed 6 bases and J shed 5 bases, with 10 bases lying between them. The CDR3 here is CASRSSQTGELFF. CDR3 nucleotides: TGTGCCAGCAGGTCGAGCCAAACCGGGGAGCTGTTTTTT.

The rearrangement joins TRBV20-1 to TRBJ2-1, with TRBD2 identical over 7 bases. CDR3 length equals 17 residues. Trimming cost V 4 bases and J 0 bases; bases outside gene matches: 12. Germline V gives CDR1 DFQATT, CDR2 SNEGSKA (reference sequence). The CDR3 sequence: CSAMVTSPLSSYNEQFF. CDR3 nucleotide sequence: TGCAGTGCTATGGTGACTAGCCCCTTAAGCTCCTACAATGAGCAGTTCTTC.

This clonotype was counted between two and nine times. The CDR3: CASSGAGGGRANNEQFF. The CDR3, as DNA: TGTGCCAGCAGCGGGGCTGGGGGGGGGAGGGCCAACAATGAGCAGTTCTTC. This chain uses TRBV7-8 with TRBJ2-1, with 7 bases lining up with TRBD2. The CDR3 is 17 residues long. CDR1 SGHVS and CDR2 FQNEAQ come from the germline V gene. V lost 5 bases, J lost 5 bases, and 15 bases stayed unmatched.

This chain uses TRBV29-1 with TRBJ2-2, with D perhaps TRBD1 (6 bases). CDR1 SQVTM and CDR2 ANQGSEA come from the germline V gene. Trimming shortened V by 7 bases and J by 0 bases, and 9 bases separated the two germline ends. The CDR3 spans 13 residues. This CDR3 reads CSGTVANTGELFF. The CDR3 DNA is TGCAGCGGGACAGTCGCGAACACCGGGGAGCTGTTTTTT.

The V and J genes are TRBV9 and TRBJ1-2, with a tentative D call TRBD1 (6 bases). This CDR3 is built from 15 residues. Germline loops: CDR1 SGDLS, CDR2 YYNGEE. The germline V and J ends were trimmed by 5 bases and 4 bases, with 18 bases remaining between them. CDR3 bases: TGTGCCAGCAGGGAGGGGGACCGCCCATTCTATGGCTACACCTTC. As protein: CASREGDRPFYGYTF.

This sequence joins TRBV2 and TRBJ2-4, with D tentatively TRBD1 (6 bases). The CDR3 covers 17 residues. Germline V gives CDR1 SNHLY, CDR2 FYNNEI. The V end lost 5 bases, the J end lost 8 bases, and 25 bases lay between the germline ends. The DNA of the CDR3 is TGTGCCAGCAGTCGGACTGGGACACTCGATTTTGAGGACATTCAGTACTTC. It encodes CASSRTGTLDFEDIQYF.